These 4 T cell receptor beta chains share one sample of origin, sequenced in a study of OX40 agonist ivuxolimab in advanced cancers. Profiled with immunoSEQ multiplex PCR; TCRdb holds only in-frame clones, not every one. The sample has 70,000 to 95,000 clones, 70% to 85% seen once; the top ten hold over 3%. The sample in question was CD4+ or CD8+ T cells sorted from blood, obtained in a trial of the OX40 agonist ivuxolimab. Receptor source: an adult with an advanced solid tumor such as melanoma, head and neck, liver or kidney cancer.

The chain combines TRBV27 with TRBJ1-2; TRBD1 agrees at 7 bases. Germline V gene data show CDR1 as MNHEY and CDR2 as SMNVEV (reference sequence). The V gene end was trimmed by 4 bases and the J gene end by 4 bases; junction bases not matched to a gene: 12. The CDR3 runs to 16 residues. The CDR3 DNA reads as TGTGCCAGCAGTTCTCCGACAGGGAAAATGGGCTATGGCTACACCTTC. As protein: CASSSPTGKMGYGYTF.

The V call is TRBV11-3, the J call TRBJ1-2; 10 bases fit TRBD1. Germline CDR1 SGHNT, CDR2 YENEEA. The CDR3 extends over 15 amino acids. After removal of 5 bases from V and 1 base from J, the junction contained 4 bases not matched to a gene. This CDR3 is CASSPGQGGNYGYTF. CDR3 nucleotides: TGTGCCAGCAGCCCCGGACAGGGGGGTAACTATGGCTACACCTTC.

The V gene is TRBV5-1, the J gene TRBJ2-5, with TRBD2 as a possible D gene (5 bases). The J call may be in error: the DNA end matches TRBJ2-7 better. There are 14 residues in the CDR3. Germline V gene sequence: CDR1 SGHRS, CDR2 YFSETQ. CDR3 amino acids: CASSFSTAESEQYF. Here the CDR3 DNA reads TGCGCCAGCAGCTTCTCCACAGCGGAGTCCGAGCAGTACTTC.

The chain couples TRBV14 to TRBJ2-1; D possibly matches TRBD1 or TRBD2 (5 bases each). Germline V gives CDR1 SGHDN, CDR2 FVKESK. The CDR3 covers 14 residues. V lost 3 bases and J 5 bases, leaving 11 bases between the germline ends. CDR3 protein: CASSHVGRDNEQFF. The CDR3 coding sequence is TGTGCCAGCAGCCATGTGGGGCGGGACAATGAGCAGTTCTTC.